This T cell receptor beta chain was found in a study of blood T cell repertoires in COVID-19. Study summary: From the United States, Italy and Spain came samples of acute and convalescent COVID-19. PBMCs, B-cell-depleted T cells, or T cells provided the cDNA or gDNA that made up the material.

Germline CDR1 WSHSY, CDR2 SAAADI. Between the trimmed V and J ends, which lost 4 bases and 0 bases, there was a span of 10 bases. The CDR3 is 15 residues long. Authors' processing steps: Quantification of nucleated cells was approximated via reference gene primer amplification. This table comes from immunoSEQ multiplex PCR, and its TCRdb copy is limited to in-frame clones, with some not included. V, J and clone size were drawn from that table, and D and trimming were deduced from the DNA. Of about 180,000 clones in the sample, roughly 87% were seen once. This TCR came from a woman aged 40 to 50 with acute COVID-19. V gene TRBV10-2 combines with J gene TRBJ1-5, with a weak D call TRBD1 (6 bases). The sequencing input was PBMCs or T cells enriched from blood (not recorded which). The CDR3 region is CASSGQADSNQPQHF. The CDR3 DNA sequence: TGCGCCAGCAGTGGACAGGCAGATAGCAATCAGCCCCAGCATTTT.